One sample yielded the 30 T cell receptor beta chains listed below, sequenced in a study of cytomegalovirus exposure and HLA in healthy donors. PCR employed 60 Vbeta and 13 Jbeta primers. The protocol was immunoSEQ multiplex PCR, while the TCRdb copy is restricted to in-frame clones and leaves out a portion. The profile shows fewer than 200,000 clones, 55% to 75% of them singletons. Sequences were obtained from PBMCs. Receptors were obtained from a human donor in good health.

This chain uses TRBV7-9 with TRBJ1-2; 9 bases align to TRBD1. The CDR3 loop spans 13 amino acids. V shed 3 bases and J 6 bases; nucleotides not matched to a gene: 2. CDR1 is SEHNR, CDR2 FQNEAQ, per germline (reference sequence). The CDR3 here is CASSLGQGNGYTF. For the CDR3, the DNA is TGTGCCAGCAGCTTGGGACAGGGCAATGGCTACACCTTC.

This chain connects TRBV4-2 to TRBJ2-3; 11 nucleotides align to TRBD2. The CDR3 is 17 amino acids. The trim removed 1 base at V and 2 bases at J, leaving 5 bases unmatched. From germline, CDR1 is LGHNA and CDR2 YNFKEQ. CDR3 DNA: TGTGCCAGCAGCCAAGCGACTAGCGGGGCCTACACAGATACGCAGTATTTT. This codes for CASSQATSGAYTDTQYF.

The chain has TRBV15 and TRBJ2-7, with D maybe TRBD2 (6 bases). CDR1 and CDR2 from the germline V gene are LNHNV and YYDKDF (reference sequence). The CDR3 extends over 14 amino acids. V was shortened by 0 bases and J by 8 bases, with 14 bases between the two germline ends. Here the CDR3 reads CATSRDRGTGKQYF. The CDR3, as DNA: TGTGCCACCAGCAGAGATCGAGGGACTGGTAAGCAGTACTTC.

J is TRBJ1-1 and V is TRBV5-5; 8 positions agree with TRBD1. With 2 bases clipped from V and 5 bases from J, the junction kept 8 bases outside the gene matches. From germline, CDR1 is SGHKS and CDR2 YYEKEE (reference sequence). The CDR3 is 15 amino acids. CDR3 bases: TGTGCCAGCAGCTTTTACGCAGGGGGCAGAACTGAAGCTTTCTTT. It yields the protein CASSFYAGGRTEAFF.

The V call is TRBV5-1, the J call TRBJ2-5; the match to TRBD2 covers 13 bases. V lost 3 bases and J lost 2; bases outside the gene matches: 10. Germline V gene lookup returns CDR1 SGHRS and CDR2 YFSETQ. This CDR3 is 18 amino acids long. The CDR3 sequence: CASSSRGPGLAGQETQYF. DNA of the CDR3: TGCGCCAGCAGCTCAAGAGGACCGGGACTAGCGGGGCAAGAGACCCAGTACTTC.

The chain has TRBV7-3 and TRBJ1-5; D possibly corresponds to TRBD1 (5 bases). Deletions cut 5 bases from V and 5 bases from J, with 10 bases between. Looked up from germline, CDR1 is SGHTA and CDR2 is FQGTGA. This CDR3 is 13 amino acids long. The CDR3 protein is CASSATVYQPQHF. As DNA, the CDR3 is TGTGCCAGCAGCGCGACAGTTTATCAGCCCCAGCATTTT.

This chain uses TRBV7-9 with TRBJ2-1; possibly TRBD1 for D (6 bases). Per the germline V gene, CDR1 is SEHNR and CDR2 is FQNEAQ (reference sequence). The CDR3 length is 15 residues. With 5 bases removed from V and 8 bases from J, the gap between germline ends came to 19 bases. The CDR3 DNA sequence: TGTGCCAGCAGCCCCACCCCGGCAGGGGTGCATGAGCAGTTCTTC. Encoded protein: CASSPTPAGVHEQFF.

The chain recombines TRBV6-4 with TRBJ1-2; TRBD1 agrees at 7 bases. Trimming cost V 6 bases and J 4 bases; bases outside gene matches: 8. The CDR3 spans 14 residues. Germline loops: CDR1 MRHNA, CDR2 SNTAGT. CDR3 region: CASSPNWDSYGYTF. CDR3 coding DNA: TGTGCCAGCAGCCCCAATTGGGACAGCTATGGCTACACCTTC.

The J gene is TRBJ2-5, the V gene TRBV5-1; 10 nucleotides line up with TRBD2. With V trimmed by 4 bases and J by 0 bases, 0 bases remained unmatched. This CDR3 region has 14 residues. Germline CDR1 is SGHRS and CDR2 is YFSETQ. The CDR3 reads CASSTSGDQETQYF. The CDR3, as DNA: TGCGCCAGCAGCACTAGCGGGGACCAAGAGACCCAGTACTTC.

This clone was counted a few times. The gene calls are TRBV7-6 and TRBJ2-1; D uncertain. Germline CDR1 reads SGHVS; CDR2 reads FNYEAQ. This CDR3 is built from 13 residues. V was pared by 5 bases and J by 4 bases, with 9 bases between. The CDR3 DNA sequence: TGTGCCAGCAGCGTCAGCGTTTACAATGAGCAGTTCTTC. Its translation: CASSVSVYNEQFF.

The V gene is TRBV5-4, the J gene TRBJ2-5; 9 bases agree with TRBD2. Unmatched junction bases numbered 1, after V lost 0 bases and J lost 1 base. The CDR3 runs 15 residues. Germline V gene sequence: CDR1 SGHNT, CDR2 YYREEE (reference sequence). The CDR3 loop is CASSLGGGAQETQYF. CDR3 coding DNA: TGTGCCAGCAGCTTGGGCGGGGGGGCCCAAGAGACCCAGTACTTC.

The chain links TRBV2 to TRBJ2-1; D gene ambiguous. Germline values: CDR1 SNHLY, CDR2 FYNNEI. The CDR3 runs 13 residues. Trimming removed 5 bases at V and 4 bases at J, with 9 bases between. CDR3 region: CASSRTVYNEQFF. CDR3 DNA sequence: TGTGCCAGCAGTAGAACAGTATACAATGAGCAGTTCTTC.

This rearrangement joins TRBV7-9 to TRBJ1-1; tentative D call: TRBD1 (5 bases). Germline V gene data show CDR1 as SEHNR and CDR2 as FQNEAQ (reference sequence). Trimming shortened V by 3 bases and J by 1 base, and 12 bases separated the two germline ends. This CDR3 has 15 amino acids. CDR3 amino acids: CASSFSSGWNTEAFF. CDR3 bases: TGTGCCAGCAGCTTCTCGTCAGGGTGGAACACTGAAGCTTTCTTT. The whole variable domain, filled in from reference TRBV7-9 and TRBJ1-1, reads DTGVSQNPRHKITKRGQNVTFRCDPISEHNRLYWYRQTLGQGPEFLTYFQNEAQLEKSRLLSDRFSAERPKGSFSTLEIQRTEQGDSAMYLCASSFSSGWNTEAFFGQGTRLTVV.

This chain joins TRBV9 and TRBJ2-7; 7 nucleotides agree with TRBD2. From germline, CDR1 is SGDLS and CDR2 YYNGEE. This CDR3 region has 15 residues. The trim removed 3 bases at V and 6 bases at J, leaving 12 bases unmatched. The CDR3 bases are TGTGCCAGCAGCGCTCTCGGGGAGGGCTGGGGCGAGCAGTACTTC. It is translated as CASSALGEGWGEQYF.

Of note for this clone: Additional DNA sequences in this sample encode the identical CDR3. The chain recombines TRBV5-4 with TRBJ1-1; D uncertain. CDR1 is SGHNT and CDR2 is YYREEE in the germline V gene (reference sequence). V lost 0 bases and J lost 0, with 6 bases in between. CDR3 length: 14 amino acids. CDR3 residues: CASSLGALNTEAFF. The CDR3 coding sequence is TGTGCCAGCAGCTTGGGGGCACTGAACACTGAAGCTTTCTTT.

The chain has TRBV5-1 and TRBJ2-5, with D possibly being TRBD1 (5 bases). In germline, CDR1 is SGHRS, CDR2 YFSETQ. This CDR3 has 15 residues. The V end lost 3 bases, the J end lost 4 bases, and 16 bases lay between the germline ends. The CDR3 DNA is TGCGCCAGCAGCTCCTCGGCAGGGCAAATAGAGACCCAGTACTTC. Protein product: CASSSSAGQIETQYF. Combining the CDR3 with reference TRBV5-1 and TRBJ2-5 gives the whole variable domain KAGVTQTPRYLIKTRGQQVTLSCSPISGHRSVSWYQQTPGQGLQFLFEYFSETQRNKGNFPGRFSGRQFSNSRSEMNVSTLELGDSALYLCASSSSAGQIETQYFGPGTRLLVL.

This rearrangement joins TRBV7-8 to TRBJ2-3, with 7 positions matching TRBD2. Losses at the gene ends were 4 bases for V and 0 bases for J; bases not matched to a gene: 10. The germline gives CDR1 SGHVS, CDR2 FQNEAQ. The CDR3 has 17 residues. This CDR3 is CASSWGGLDGSTDTQYF. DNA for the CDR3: TGTGCCAGCAGCTGGGGGGGACTCGATGGTAGCACAGATACGCAGTATTTT. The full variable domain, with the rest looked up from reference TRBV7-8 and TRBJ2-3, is GAGVSQSPRYKVAKRGQDVALRCDPISGHVSLFWYQQALGQGPEFLTYFQNEAQLDKSGLPSDRFFAERPEGSVSTLKIQRTQQEDSAVYLCASSWGGLDGSTDTQYFGPGTRLTVL.

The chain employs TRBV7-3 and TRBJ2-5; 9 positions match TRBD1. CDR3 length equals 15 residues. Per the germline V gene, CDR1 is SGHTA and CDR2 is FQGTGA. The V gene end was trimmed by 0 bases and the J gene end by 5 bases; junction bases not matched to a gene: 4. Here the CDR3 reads CASSLTRDREETQYF. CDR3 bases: TGTGCCAGCAGCTTAACCCGGGACAGGGAGGAGACCCAGTACTTC.

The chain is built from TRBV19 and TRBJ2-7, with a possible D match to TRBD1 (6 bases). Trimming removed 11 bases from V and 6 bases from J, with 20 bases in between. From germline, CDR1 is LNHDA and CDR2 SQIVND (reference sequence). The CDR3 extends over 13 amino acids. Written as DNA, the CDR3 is TGTGCCGCCAGTAGTAGCAGGGGTAGCGAGCAGTACTTC. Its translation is CAASSSRGSEQYF.

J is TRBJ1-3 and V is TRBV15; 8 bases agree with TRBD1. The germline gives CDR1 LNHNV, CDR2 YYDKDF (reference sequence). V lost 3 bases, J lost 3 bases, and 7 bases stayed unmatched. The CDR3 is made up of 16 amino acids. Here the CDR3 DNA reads TGTGCCACCAGCAGCGATCCCGGGACAGGTGGAAACACCATATATTTT. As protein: CATSSDPGTGGNTIYF.

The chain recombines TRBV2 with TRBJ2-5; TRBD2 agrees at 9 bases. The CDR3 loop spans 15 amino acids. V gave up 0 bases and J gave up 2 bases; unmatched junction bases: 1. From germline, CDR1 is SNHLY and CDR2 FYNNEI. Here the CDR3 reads CASSEALAGQETQYF. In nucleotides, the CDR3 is TGTGCCAGCAGTGAAGCGCTAGCGGGGCAAGAGACCCAGTACTTC.

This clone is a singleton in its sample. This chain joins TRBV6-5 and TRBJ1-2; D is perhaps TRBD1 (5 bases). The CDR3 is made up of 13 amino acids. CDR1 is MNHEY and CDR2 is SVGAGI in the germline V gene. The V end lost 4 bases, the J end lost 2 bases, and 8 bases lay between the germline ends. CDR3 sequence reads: CASSFPGNYGYTF. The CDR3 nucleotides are TGTGCCAGCAGTTTTCCAGGGAACTATGGCTACACCTTC.

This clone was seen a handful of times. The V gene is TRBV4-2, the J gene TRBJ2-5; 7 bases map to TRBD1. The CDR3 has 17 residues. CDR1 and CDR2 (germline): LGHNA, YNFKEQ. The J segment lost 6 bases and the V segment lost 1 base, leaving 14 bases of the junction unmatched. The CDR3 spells CASSQVGDSKGEKTQYF. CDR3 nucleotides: TGTGCCAGCAGCCAAGTAGGGGACAGCAAGGGAGAGAAGACCCAGTACTTC.

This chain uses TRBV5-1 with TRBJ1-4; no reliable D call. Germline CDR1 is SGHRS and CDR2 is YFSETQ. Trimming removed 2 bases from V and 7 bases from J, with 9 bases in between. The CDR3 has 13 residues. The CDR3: CASSFTESEKLFF. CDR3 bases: TGCGCCAGCAGCTTTACAGAGTCTGAAAAACTGTTTTTT.

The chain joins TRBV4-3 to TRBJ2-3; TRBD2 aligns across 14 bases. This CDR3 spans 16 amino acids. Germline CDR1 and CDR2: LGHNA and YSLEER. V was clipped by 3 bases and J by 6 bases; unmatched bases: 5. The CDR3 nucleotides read TGCGCCAGCAGCCAGGGACTAGCGGGGGCCGGGGATACGCAGTATTTT. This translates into CASSQGLAGAGDTQYF.

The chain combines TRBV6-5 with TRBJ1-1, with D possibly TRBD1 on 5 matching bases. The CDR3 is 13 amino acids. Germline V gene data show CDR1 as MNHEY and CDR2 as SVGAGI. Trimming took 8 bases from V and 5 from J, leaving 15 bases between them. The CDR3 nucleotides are TGTGCCAGCGGTGTAAGGGGCCGGACTGAAGCTTTCTTT. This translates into CASGVRGRTEAFF.

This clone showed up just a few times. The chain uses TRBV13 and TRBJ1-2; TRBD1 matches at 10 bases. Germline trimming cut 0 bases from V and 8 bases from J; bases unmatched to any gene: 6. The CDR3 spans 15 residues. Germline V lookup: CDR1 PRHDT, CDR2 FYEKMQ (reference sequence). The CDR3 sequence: CASSLGTGGFYGYTF. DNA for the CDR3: TGTGCCAGCAGCTTAGGGACAGGGGGCTTCTACGGCTACACCTTC. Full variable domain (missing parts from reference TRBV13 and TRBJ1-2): AAGVIQSPRHLIKEKRETATLKCYPIPRHDTVYWYQQGPGQDPQFLISFYEKMQSDKGSIPDRFSAQQFSDYHSELNMSSLELGDSALYFCASSLGTGGFYGYTFGSGTRLTVV.

CDR3 sequence reads: CASSQGTAEYEQYF. CDR3 DNA sequence: TGTGCCAGCTCACAAGGGACAGCTGAATACGAGCAGTACTTC. This sequence joins TRBV18 and TRBJ2-7, with TRBD1 matching 7 bases. Looked up from germline, CDR1 is KGHSH and CDR2 is LQKENI. J gave up 4 bases and V 4 bases, and 7 bases lay outside the gene matches. This CDR3 region has 14 residues.

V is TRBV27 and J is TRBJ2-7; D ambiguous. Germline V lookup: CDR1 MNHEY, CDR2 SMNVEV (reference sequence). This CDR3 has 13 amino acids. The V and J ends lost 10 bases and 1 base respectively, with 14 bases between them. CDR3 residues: CATKYRPSYEQYF. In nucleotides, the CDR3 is TGTGCCACCAAGTACAGACCATCCTACGAGCAGTACTTC.

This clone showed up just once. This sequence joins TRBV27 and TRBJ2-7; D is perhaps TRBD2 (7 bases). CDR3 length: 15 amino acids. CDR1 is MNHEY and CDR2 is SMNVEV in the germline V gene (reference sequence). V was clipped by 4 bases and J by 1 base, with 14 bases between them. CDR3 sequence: CASSYGGGDSYEQYF. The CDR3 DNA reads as TGTGCCAGCAGTTACGGCGGGGGCGATTCCTACGAGCAGTACTTC.